A single T cell receptor (beta chain) is shown here with its context. No antigen is known for it. With a J-beta primer mix and a sample-barcoded 5' primer, a second PCR ran about 7 to 12 cycles. The authors tagged each cDNA molecule using a template-switch adaptor with 12 random nucleotides. Every individual sample yielded 2.5 million or more paired-end reads (each containing CDR3). MiXCR, run by TCRdb on the 5' RACE reads, gives a single entry per CDR3 protein. The top ten clones hold 5% to 7% of a sample with 1,500,000 or so distinct CDR3 sequences, approximately 59% of them seen once. The data derive from a study of blood T cells in healthy people across ages. Overall study findings and caveats: Age showed a roughly linear inverse relationship with TCR beta diversity per million T cells.

The V gene's germline CDR1 is SGHDN and CDR2 FVKESK. The CDR3 runs 14 residues. V was shortened by 0 bases and J by 7 bases, with 7 bases between the two germline ends. Specimen: blood. The TCR was taken from a man between 18 and 29 years old in good health. This sequence joins TRBV14 and TRBJ1-6; D is uncertain. CDR3 coding DNA: TGTGCCAGCAGCCAAGAAGTTAGGAATTCACCCCTCCACTTT. The encoded protein is CASSQEVRNSPLHF.